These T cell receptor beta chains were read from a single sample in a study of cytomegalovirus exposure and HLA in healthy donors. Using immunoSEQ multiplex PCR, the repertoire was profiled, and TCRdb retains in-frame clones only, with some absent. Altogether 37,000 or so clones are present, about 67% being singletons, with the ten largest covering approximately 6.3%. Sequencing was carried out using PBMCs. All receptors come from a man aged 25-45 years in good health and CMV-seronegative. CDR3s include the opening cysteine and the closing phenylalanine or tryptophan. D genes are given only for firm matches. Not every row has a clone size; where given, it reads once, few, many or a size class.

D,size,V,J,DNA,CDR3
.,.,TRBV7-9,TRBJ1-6,TGTGCCAGCAGCTTAAGTACCCTAGGGGAAAGCTCACCCCTCCACTTT,CASSLSTLGESSPLHF
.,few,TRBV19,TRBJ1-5,TGTGCCAGTGACGACAGACGGCAACAGCCCCAGCATTTT,CASDDRRQQPQHF
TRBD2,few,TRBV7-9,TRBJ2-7,TGTGCCAGCAGCGCCAGAACCGGGACTAGCGGGGACGAGCAGTACTTC,CASSARTGTSGDEQYF
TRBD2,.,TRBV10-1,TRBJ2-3,TGCGCCAGCAGTGAATACGGCGGGAGGGCCACAGATACGCAGTATTTT,CASSEYGGRATDTQYF
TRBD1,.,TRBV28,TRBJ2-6,TGTGCCAGCAGCTCGGGACAGGAATTCTCTGGGGCCAACGTCCTGACTTTC,CASSSGQEFSGANVLTF
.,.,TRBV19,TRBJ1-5,TGTGCCAGTAGTATAGGGTCCGGACTTCAGCCCCAGCATTTT,CASSIGSGLQPQHF
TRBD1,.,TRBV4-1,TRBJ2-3,TGCGCCAGCAGCCAGGGACAGTCAACGCAGTATTTT,CASSQGQSTQYF
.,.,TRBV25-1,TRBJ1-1,TGTGCCAGCCGTCTTGGGGCCAACGTTGTAGCTTTCTTT,CASRLGANVVAFF
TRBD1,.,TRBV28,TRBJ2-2,TGTGCCAGCAGTCCCCCGGGGACAGCCGGGGAGCTGTTTTTT,CASSPPGTAGELFF
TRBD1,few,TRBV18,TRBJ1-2,TGTGCCAGCTCACCATCGAATCCAAGACAGGGAGAATCTGAGGGTGGCTACACCTTC,CASSPSNPRQGESEGGYTF
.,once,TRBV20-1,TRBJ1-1,TGCAGTGCTGGCAGGGATACTGAAGCCTTCTTT,CSAGRDTEAFF
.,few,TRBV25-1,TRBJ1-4,TGTGCCAGCAGTGGGTACCGGGAGGCAACTAATGAAAAACTGTTTTTT,CASSGYREATNEKLFF
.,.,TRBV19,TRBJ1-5,TGTGCCAGTGGGGGGACCAATCAGCCCCAGCATTTT,CASGGTNQPQHF
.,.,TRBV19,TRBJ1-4,TGTGCCAGTAGTATTTCTGAGAGGGTTGCAACTAATGAAAAACTGTTTTTT,CASSISERVATNEKLFF
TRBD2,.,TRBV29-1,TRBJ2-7,TGCAGCGTTGCGGGACTAGCGGGGAACGAGCAGTACTTC,CSVAGLAGNEQYF
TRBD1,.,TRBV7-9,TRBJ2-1,TGTGCCAGCAGCCGGACAGGGGGCGATGAGCAGTTCTTC,CASSRTGGDEQFF
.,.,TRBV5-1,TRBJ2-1,TGCGCCAGCAGCTTGGTCATGGGAGCAGAGCAGTTCTTC,CASSLVMGAEQFF
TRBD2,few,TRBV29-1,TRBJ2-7,TGCAGCGTTGTTGGACTAGCCAAAAACGAGCAGTACTTC,CSVVGLAKNEQYF
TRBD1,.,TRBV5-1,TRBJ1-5,TGCGCCAGCCGGGAGGGACAGCAGACAACTCAGCCCCAGCATTTT,CASREGQQTTQPQHF
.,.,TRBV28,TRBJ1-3,TGTGCCAGCAGTTTATTACAGGGCCTAAACACCATATATTTT,CASSLLQGLNTIYF
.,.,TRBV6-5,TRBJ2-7,TGTGCCAGCACCACGGTCTACGAGCAGTACTTC,CASTTVYEQYF
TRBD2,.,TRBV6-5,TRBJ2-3,TGTGCCAGCAGTATAGCGGGGGCACGCACAGATACGCAGTATTTT,CASSIAGARTDTQYF
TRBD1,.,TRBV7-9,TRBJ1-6,TGTGCCAGCAGCTCCGACAGGGGTTCACCCCTCCACTTT,CASSSDRGSPLHF
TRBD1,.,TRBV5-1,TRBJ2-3,TGCGCCAGCAGTCCCGGGACAGGGTCCCCAGATACGCAGTATTTT,CASSPGTGSPDTQYF
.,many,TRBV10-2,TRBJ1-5,TGCGCCAGCAGTGAGGTAGCAGGGAGCAATCAGCCCCAGCATTTT,CASSEVAGSNQPQHF
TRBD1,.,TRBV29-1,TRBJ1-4,TGCAGCGTTGTCCCAGGAGGGGGCTCTAATGAAAAACTGTTTTTT,CSVVPGGGSNEKLFF
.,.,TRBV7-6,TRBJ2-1,TGTGCCAGCAGCTTCGCAGGTGTGCCTAACAATGAGCAGTTCTTC,CASSFAGVPNNEQFF
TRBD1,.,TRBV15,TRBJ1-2,TGTGCCACCAGCAGAGGGGGACAGGGGGTAACGAATGGCTACACCTTC,CATSRGGQGVTNGYTF
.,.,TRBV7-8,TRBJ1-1,TGTGCCAGCAGCTCCACTCATGGGCTGACTGAAGCTTTCTTT,CASSSTHGLTEAFF
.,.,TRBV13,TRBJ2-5,TGTGCCAGCAGCCTGTGGGCGGGTGAAGAGACCCAGTACTTC,CASSLWAGEETQYF
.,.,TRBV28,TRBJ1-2,TGTGCCAGCAGTTTGGGAGGAAACAACTATGGCTACACCTTC,CASSLGGNNYGYTF
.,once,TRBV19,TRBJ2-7,TGTGCCAGTAGTTCCTCGCGTGCGGGATCCTACGAGCAGTACTTC,CASSSSRAGSYEQYF
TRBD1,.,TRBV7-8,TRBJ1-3,TGTGCCAGCAGACCCGGACAGGTCTCGGCGGGAAACACCATATATTTT,CASRPGQVSAGNTIYF
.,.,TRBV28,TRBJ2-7,TGTGCCAGCAGCACAACCTACGAGCAGTACTTC,CASSTTYEQYF
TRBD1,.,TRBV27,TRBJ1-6,TGTGCCAGCAATCTACAGGGGGCTGGAAATTCACCCCTCCACTTT,CASNLQGAGNSPLHF
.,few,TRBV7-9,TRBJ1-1,TGTGCCAGCAGTCCCTCGGGGGACACTGAAGCTTTCTTT,CASSPSGDTEAFF
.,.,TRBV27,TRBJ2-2,TGTGCCAGTCGGGGTTTACAAAGAACCGGGGAGCTGTTTTTT,CASRGLQRTGELFF
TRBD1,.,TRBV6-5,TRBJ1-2,TGTGCCAGTGGGACAGGGTTAGGCTACACCTTC,CASGTGLGYTF
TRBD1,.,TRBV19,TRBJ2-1,TGTGCCAGTAGTATGGGGACAGACTACAATGAGCAGTTCTTC,CASSMGTDYNEQFF
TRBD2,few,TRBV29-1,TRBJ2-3,TGCAGCGTTCCGAAGCGGGGGAGGTCAGATACGCAGTATTTT,CSVPKRGRSDTQYF
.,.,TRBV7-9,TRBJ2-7,TGTTCCAGCAGCTTGGGCAGCTACGAGCAGTACTTC,CSSSLGSYEQYF
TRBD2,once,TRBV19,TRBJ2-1,TGTGCCAGTAAGGGACTAGCGGGAGCAAGCGGGGGAGATGAGCAGTTCTTC,CASKGLAGASGGDEQFF
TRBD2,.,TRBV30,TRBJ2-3,TGTGCCCGGGGGGGAGGAACAGATACGCAGTATTTT,CARGGGTDTQYF
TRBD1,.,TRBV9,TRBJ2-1,TGTGCCAGCAGCCGTCGGGACAGGGTTTACAATGAGCAGTTCTTC,CASSRRDRVYNEQFF
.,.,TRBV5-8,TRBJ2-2,TGTGCCAGCAGTTTACAGGGATTCACCGGGGAGCTGTTTTTT,CASSLQGFTGELFF